Listed below are T cell receptor beta chains from one sample, sequenced in a study of read filtering for tumor transcriptome and immune sequencing. Each CDR3 protein is one row after TCRdb ran MiXCR on the reads. The table records around 130,000 distinct CDR3 sequences, around 13% of them present only once. What was sequenced was a population of CD138-negative cells sorted from bone marrow. The receptors come from a donor at least 40 years old with multiple myeloma. Both conserved end residues are part of each CDR3. Each record gives: D gene, clone size, J gene, V gene, CDR3 protein, CDR3 DNA. A D gene is named only where the DNA matches it firmly. Size is omitted from some rows. Given values are once, few, many or a class for expanded clones.

d_call: TRBD2; clone_size: many; j_call: TRBJ2-1; v_call: TRBV11-3; cdr3_aa: CASNKLAGPYNEQFF; cdr3_nt: TGTGCCAGCAACAAACTAGCGGGCCCGTACAATGAGCAGTTCTTC
d_call: TRBD1; clone_size: many; j_call: TRBJ2-1; v_call: TRBV7-9; cdr3_aa: CASSPPTGVDHNEQFF; cdr3_nt: TGTGCCAGCAGCCCACCAACAGGGGTAGATCACAATGAGCAGTTCTTC
d_call: TRBD1; clone_size: -; j_call: TRBJ2-2; v_call: TRBV3-1; cdr3_aa: CASSRWTGAGELFF; cdr3_nt: TGTGCCAGCAGCCGATGGACAGGGGCCGGGGAGCTGTTTTTT
d_call: -; clone_size: many; j_call: TRBJ1-1; v_call: TRBV7-9; cdr3_aa: CASSLAPGMNTEAFF; cdr3_nt: TGTGCCAGCAGCTTAGCGCCGGGCATGAACACTGAAGCTTTCTTT
d_call: -; clone_size: many; j_call: TRBJ2-5; v_call: TRBV25-1; cdr3_aa: CASSKEFQETQYF; cdr3_nt: TGTGCCAGCAGTAAGGAATTCCAAGAGACCCAGTACTTC
d_call: TRBD2; clone_size: many; j_call: TRBJ2-1; v_call: TRBV5-6; cdr3_aa: CASSLVKNRREIYNEQFF; cdr3_nt: TGTGCCAGCAGCTTGGTAAAGAATCGGCGGGAGATTTACAATGAGCAGTTCTTC
d_call: -; clone_size: many; j_call: TRBJ2-2; v_call: TRBV7-9; cdr3_aa: CASSTGELFF; cdr3_nt: TGTGCCAGCAGTACCGGGGAGCTGTTTTTT
d_call: TRBD2; clone_size: many; j_call: TRBJ2-1; v_call: TRBV7-3; cdr3_aa: CASSLTPTSSYNEQFF; cdr3_nt: TGTGCCAGCAGCTTAACACCGACTAGCAGCTACAATGAGCAGTTCTTC
d_call: -; clone_size: many; j_call: TRBJ2-1; v_call: TRBV14; cdr3_aa: CASSQGLVSSGGIFNEQFF; cdr3_nt: TGTGCCAGCAGCCAAGGCCTTGTCTCCTCAGGAGGCATTTTCAATGAGCAGTTCTTC
d_call: -; clone_size: many; j_call: TRBJ2-6; v_call: TRBV4-1; cdr3_aa: CASSQRDPSGANVLTF; cdr3_nt: TGCGCCAGCAGCCAAAGGGACCCCTCTGGGGCCAACGTCCTGACTTTC
d_call: TRBD2; clone_size: -; j_call: TRBJ2-7; v_call: TRBV7-9; cdr3_aa: CASGLARNSYEQYF; cdr3_nt: TGTGCCAGCGGACTAGCGCGAAACTCCTACGAGCAGTACTTC
d_call: -; clone_size: many; j_call: TRBJ1-1; v_call: TRBV3-1; cdr3_aa: CASSLTGGAPEAFF; cdr3_nt: TGTGCCAGCAGCCTAACCGGGGGGGCCCCGGAAGCTTTCTTT
d_call: TRBD2; clone_size: -; j_call: TRBJ2-3; v_call: TRBV5-1; cdr3_aa: CASSLLAGLTDTQYF; cdr3_nt: TGCGCCAGCAGCTTATTAGCGGGGTTGACAGATACGCAGTATTTT
d_call: TRBD1; clone_size: many; j_call: TRBJ2-7; v_call: TRBV4-2; cdr3_aa: CASSQDIGQARYEQYF; cdr3_nt: TGTGCCAGCAGCCAAGACATAGGACAGGCGCGCTACGAGCAGTACTTC
d_call: TRBD1; clone_size: many; j_call: TRBJ1-2; v_call: TRBV20-1; cdr3_aa: CSARDLGQGANYGYTF; cdr3_nt: TGCAGTGCTAGAGATCTCGGACAGGGGGCTAACTATGGCTACACCTTC
d_call: -; clone_size: many; j_call: TRBJ1-1; v_call: TRBV6-5; cdr3_aa: CASSYSIMGVENTEAFF; cdr3_nt: TGTGCCAGCAGTTACTCAATCATGGGGGTTGAGAACACTGAAGCTTTCTTT
d_call: TRBD1; clone_size: many; j_call: TRBJ2-4; v_call: TRBV11-2; cdr3_aa: CASSIIRDSTKNIQYF; cdr3_nt: TGTGCCAGCAGCATTATCCGGGACAGCACCAAAAACATTCAGTACTTC
d_call: TRBD1; clone_size: many; j_call: TRBJ1-1; v_call: TRBV3-1; cdr3_aa: CASSQADRGGNTEAFF; cdr3_nt: TGTGCCAGCAGCCAGGCAGACAGGGGAGGGAACACTGAAGCTTTCTTT
d_call: -; clone_size: few; j_call: TRBJ2-1; v_call: TRBV7-6; cdr3_aa: CASSLVSGLYNEQFF; cdr3_nt: TGTGCCAGCAGCTTAGTGTCAGGGTTGTACAATGAGCAGTTCTTC
d_call: TRBD2; clone_size: -; j_call: TRBJ2-1; v_call: TRBV27; cdr3_aa: CASSPNLAGEKFF; cdr3_nt: TGTGCCAGCAGTCCGAACCTAGCGGGAGAAAAGTTCTTC
d_call: -; clone_size: many; j_call: TRBJ2-2; v_call: TRBV7-9; cdr3_aa: CASIGPSSGNTGELFF; cdr3_nt: TGTGCCAGCATCGGCCCCAGTTCGGGTAACACCGGGGAGCTGTTTTTT
d_call: -; clone_size: many; j_call: TRBJ2-5; v_call: TRBV25-1; cdr3_aa: CASSFMGETQYF; cdr3_nt: TGTGCCAGCAGTTTCATGGGGGAGACCCAGTACTTC
d_call: TRBD1; clone_size: many; j_call: TRBJ2-1; v_call: TRBV4-3; cdr3_aa: CASSQDWGDRGNSRGHEQFF; cdr3_nt: TGCGCCAGCAGCCAAGATTGGGGTGACAGGGGGAATAGCCGGGGACATGAGCAGTTCTTC
d_call: TRBD2; clone_size: -; j_call: TRBJ2-3; v_call: TRBV12-3/TRBV12-4; cdr3_aa: CASSSLREYTDTQYF; cdr3_nt: TGTGCCAGCAGTTCCTTGCGGGAGTATACAGATACGCAGTATTTT
d_call: -; clone_size: many; j_call: TRBJ2-5; v_call: TRBV7-9; cdr3_aa: CASSFGLNQYF; cdr3_nt: TGTGCCAGCAGCTTCGGACTGAACCAGTACTTC
d_call: TRBD1; clone_size: many; j_call: TRBJ2-5; v_call: TRBV29-1; cdr3_aa: CSVENPGTGETQYF; cdr3_nt: TGCAGCGTTGAAAACCCCGGGACAGGAGAGACCCAGTACTTC
d_call: TRBD1; clone_size: few; j_call: TRBJ2-1; v_call: TRBV6-2/TRBV6-3; cdr3_aa: CASSYSGTGHNEQFF; cdr3_nt: TGTGCCAGCAGTTACTCCGGGACAGGGCACAATGAGCAGTTCTTC
d_call: -; clone_size: -; j_call: TRBJ2-1; v_call: TRBV12-3/TRBV12-4; cdr3_aa: CASSPASYGEQFF; cdr3_nt: TGTGCCAGCAGCCCCGCTAGTTACGGTGAGCAGTTCTTC
d_call: TRBD2; clone_size: many; j_call: TRBJ2-7; v_call: TRBV20-1; cdr3_aa: CSAAHLAGGQGEQYF; cdr3_nt: TGCAGTGCTGCCCACCTAGCGGGAGGCCAGGGTGAGCAGTACTTC
d_call: -; clone_size: many; j_call: TRBJ1-1; v_call: TRBV7-6; cdr3_aa: CASSSRRDSEAFF; cdr3_nt: TGTGCCAGCAGCTCCCGCAGGGATTCTGAAGCTTTCTTT
d_call: TRBD1; clone_size: many; j_call: TRBJ2-1; v_call: TRBV20-1; cdr3_aa: CSAGRGQVQEQFF; cdr3_nt: TGCAGTGCTGGTAGAGGACAGGTACAGGAGCAGTTCTTC
d_call: -; clone_size: many; j_call: TRBJ1-5; v_call: TRBV30; cdr3_aa: CACTTGYNQPQHF; cdr3_nt: TGTGCCTGTACTACAGGGTACAATCAGCCCCAGCATTTT
d_call: TRBD2; clone_size: -; j_call: TRBJ2-7; v_call: TRBV7-2; cdr3_aa: CASSQPRTSRYEQYF; cdr3_nt: TGTGCCAGCAGCCAGCCCCGGACTAGTCGCTACGAGCAGTACTTC
d_call: -; clone_size: many; j_call: TRBJ1-1; v_call: TRBV11-2; cdr3_aa: CASSLGQAHSRAFF; cdr3_nt: TGTGCCAGCAGCTTAGGTCAGGCCCATTCTAGAGCTTTCTTT
d_call: -; clone_size: many; j_call: TRBJ2-1; v_call: TRBV5-1; cdr3_aa: CASSLPTGYNEQFF; cdr3_nt: TGCGCCAGCAGCTTGCCGACAGGATACAATGAGCAGTTCTTC
d_call: TRBD1; clone_size: few; j_call: TRBJ2-7; v_call: TRBV19; cdr3_aa: CASSPMDRVHEQYF; cdr3_nt: TGTGCCAGTAGTCCAATGGACAGGGTACACGAGCAGTACTTC
d_call: -; clone_size: many; j_call: TRBJ2-1; v_call: TRBV20-1; cdr3_aa: CSARGLGPNEQFF; cdr3_nt: TGCAGTGCTAGAGGCCTAGGACCCAATGAGCAGTTCTTC
d_call: -; clone_size: few; j_call: TRBJ1-1; v_call: TRBV5-6; cdr3_aa: CATGTPDGGAEAFF; cdr3_nt: TGTGCCACCGGGACTCCCGACGGCGGGGCTGAAGCTTTCTTT
d_call: TRBD1; clone_size: many; j_call: TRBJ2-1; v_call: TRBV24-1; cdr3_aa: CATSVRTGGRNEQFF; cdr3_nt: TGTGCCACCAGTGTTCGTACAGGGGGGCGGAATGAGCAGTTCTTC
d_call: -; clone_size: many; j_call: TRBJ2-3; v_call: TRBV20-1; cdr3_aa: CSAGPLSTDTQYF; cdr3_nt: TGCAGTGCTGGCCCTTTAAGCACAGATACGCAGTATTTT
d_call: -; clone_size: many; j_call: TRBJ1-5; v_call: TRBV7-9; cdr3_aa: CASSLDGGSGQPQHF; cdr3_nt: TGTGCCAGCAGCTTAGATGGGGGTTCGGGCCAGCCCCAGCATTTT
d_call: TRBD2; clone_size: many; j_call: TRBJ2-7; v_call: TRBV20-1; cdr3_aa: CSARVAGEYEQYF; cdr3_nt: TGCAGTGCTAGAGTAGCGGGAGAATACGAGCAGTACTTC
d_call: -; clone_size: many; j_call: TRBJ2-7; v_call: TRBV27; cdr3_aa: CASSLIRGSSYEQYF; cdr3_nt: TGTGCCAGCAGCTTGATCAGGGGTTCCTCCTACGAGCAGTACTTC
d_call: TRBD2; clone_size: many; j_call: TRBJ2-7; v_call: TRBV29-1; cdr3_aa: CSVTFGAGAWYEQYF; cdr3_nt: TGCAGCGTCACTTTCGGGGCGGGAGCTTGGTACGAGCAGTACTTC
d_call: TRBD2; clone_size: -; j_call: TRBJ2-1; v_call: TRBV18; cdr3_aa: CASSSRIAGVYNEQFF; cdr3_nt: TGTGCCAGCTCATCGCGTATAGCGGGAGTTTACAATGAGCAGTTCTTC
d_call: -; clone_size: many; j_call: TRBJ2-7; v_call: TRBV6-2/TRBV6-3; cdr3_aa: CASTTPRGGYEQYF; cdr3_nt: TGTGCCAGCACGACCCCGAGGGGAGGCTACGAGCAGTACTTC
d_call: TRBD2; clone_size: many; j_call: TRBJ2-7; v_call: TRBV14; cdr3_aa: CASSRASGSYEQYF; cdr3_nt: TGTGCCAGCAGCCGGGCTAGCGGGAGCTACGAGCAGTACTTC
d_call: TRBD1; clone_size: many; j_call: TRBJ2-7; v_call: TRBV6-5; cdr3_aa: CASSYYRGSYEQYF; cdr3_nt: TGTGCCAGCAGTTACTACAGGGGGTCGTACGAGCAGTACTTC
d_call: -; clone_size: many; j_call: TRBJ1-1; v_call: TRBV20-1; cdr3_aa: CSALGGWDTEAFF; cdr3_nt: TGCAGTGCTCTGGGAGGGTGGGACACTGAAGCTTTCTTT
d_call: TRBD2; clone_size: many; j_call: TRBJ2-4; v_call: TRBV29-1; cdr3_aa: CSVRTSGSPDIQYF; cdr3_nt: TGCAGCGTAAGGACTAGCGGGAGTCCTGACATTCAGTACTTC
d_call: TRBD2; clone_size: many; j_call: TRBJ2-1; v_call: TRBV7-6; cdr3_aa: CASSLGLAGAYNEQFF; cdr3_nt: TGTGCCAGCAGCTTAGGGCTAGCGGGTGCCTACAATGAGCAGTTCTTC
d_call: TRBD2; clone_size: few; j_call: TRBJ2-5; v_call: TRBV19; cdr3_aa: CASSIAIAGKETQYF; cdr3_nt: TGTGCCAGTAGTATAGCGATAGCGGGGAAAGAGACCCAGTACTTC
d_call: -; clone_size: many; j_call: TRBJ2-1; v_call: TRBV11-2; cdr3_aa: CASSLSRIEQFF; cdr3_nt: TGTGCCAGCAGCCTATCGCGAATTGAGCAGTTCTTC